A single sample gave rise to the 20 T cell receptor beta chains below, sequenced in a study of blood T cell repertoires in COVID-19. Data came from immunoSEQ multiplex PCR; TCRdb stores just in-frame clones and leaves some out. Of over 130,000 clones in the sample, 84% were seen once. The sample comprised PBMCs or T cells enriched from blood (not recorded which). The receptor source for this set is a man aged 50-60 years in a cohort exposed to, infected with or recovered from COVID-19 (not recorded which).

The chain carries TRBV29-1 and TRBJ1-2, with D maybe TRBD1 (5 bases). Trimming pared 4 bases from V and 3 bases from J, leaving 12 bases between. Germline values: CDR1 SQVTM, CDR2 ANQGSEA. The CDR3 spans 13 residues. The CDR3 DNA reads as TGCAGCGTTGTAGCAGGGTCGGACTATGGCTACACCTTC. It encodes CSVVAGSDYGYTF.

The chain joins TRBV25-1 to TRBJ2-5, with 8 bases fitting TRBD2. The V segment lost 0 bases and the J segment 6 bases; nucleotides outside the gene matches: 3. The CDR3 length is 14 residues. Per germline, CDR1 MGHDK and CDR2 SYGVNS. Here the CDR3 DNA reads TGTGCCAGCAGTGAATACGGTAGCGGGAAGACCCAGTACTTC. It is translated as CASSEYGSGKTQYF. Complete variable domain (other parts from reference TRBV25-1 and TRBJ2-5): EADIYQTPRYLVIGTGKKITLECSQTMGHDKMYWYQQDPGMELHLIHYSYGVNSTEKGDLSSESTVSRIRTEHFPLTLESARPSHTSQYLCASSEYGSGKTQYFGPGTRLLVL.

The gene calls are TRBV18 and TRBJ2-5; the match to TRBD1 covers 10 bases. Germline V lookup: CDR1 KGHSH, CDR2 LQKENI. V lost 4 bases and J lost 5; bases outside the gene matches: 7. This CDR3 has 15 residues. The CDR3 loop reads CASSLGTGARETQYF. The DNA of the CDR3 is TGTGCCAGCTCACTAGGGACAGGGGCTCGGGAGACCCAGTACTTC.

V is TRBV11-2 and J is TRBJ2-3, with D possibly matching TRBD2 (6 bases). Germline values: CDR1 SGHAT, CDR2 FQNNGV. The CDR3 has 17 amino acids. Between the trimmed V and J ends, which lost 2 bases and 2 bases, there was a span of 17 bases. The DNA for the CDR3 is TGTGCCAGCAGCTTATCAATCGGGGGAGAAATCACAGATACGCAGTATTTT. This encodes CASSLSIGGEITDTQYF.

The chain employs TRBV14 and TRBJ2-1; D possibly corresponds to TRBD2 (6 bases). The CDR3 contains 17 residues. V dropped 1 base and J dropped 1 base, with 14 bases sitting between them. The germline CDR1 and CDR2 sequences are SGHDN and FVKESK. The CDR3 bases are TGTGCCAGCAGCCAAGGGGCTAGCGCCGGGTCCTACAATGAGCAGTTCTTC. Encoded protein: CASSQGASAGSYNEQFF.

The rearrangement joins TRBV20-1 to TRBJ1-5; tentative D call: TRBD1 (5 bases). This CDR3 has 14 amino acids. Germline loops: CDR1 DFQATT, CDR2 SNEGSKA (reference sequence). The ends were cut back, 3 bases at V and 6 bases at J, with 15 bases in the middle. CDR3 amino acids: CSASLPQGGQPQHF. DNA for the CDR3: TGCAGTGCTAGTCTTCCGCAGGGCGGTCAGCCCCAGCATTTT.

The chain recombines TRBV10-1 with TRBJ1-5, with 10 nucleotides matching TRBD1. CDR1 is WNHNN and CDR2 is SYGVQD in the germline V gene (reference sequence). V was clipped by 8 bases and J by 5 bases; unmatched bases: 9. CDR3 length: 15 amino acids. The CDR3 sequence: CASEEDRGEDQPQHF. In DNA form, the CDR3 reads TGCGCCAGCGAAGAGGACAGGGGGGAAGATCAGCCCCAGCATTTT.

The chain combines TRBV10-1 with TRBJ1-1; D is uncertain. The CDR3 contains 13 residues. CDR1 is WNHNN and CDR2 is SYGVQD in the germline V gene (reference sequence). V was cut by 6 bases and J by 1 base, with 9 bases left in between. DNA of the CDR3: TGCGCCAGCAGGGAACAGCAGAACACTGAAGCTTTCTTT. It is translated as CASREQQNTEAFF.

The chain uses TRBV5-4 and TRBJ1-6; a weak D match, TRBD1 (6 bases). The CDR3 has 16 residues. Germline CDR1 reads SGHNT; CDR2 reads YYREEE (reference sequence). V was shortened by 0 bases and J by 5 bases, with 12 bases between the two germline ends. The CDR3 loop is CASSLVGAGHNSPLHF. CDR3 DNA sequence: TGTGCCAGCAGCTTGGTGGGGGCCGGGCATAATTCACCCCTCCACTTT.

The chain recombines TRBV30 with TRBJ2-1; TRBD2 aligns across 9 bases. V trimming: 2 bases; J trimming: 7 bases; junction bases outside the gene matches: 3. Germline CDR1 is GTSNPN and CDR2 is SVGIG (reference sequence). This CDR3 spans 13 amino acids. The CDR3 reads CAWSRGGANEQFF. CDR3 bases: TGTGCCTGGAGTCGCGGGGGGGCGAATGAGCAGTTCTTC.

CDR3 protein: CAWSFPGLTTYTQYF. Written as DNA, the CDR3 is TGTGCCTGGAGTTTCCCGGGACTGACAACCTATACGCAGTATTTT. V usage is TRBV30 and J usage is TRBJ2-3, with D tentatively TRBD2 (6 bases). CDR3 length: 15 amino acids. Trimming pared 2 bases from V and 7 bases from J, leaving 19 bases between. Germline CDR1 GTSNPN, CDR2 SVGIG (reference sequence).

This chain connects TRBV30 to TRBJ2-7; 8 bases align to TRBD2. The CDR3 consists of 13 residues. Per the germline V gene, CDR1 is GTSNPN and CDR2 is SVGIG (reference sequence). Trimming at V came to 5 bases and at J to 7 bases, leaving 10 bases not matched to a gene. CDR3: CAWLAGTSREQYF. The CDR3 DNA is TGTGCCTGGTTAGCGGGGACCTCACGAGAGCAGTACTTC.

In DNA, the CDR3 is TGTGCCAGCAGCTTCCCGGGACAGCACTCTGGAAACACCATATATTTT. It is translated as CASSFPGQHSGNTIYF. The rearrangement uses TRBV5-6 and TRBJ1-3, with 7 positions matching TRBD1. The CDR3 is 16 amino acids. After removal of 2 bases from V and 0 bases from J, the junction contained 5 bases not matched to a gene. Germline CDR1 and CDR2: SGHDT and YYEEEE.

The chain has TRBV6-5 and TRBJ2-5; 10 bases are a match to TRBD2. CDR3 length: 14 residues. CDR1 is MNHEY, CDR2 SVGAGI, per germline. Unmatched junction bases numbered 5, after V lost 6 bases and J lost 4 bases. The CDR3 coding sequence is TGTGCCAGCAGACCCGTAGCGGGAGGAGAGACCCAGTACTTC. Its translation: CASRPVAGGETQYF.

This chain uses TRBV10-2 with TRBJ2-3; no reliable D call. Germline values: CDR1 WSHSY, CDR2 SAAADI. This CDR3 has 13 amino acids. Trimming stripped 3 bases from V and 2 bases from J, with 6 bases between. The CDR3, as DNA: TGCGCCAGCAGTGACCCCCTCACAGATACGCAGTATTTT. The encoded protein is CASSDPLTDTQYF.

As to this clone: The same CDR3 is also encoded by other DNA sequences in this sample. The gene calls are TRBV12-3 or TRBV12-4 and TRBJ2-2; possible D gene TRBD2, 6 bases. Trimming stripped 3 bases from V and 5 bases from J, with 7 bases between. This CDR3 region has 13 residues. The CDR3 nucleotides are TGTGCCAGCAGTTTTGGGGGGACCGGGGAGCTGTTTTTT. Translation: CASSFGGTGELFF.

CDR3 residues: CASSNALAGTDTQYF. DNA for the CDR3: TGTGCCAGCAGTAACGCCCTAGCGGGCACAGATACGCAGTATTTT. The genes are TRBV6-5 and TRBJ2-3; 7 bases are shared with TRBD2. The J segment lost 1 base and the V segment lost 5 bases, leaving 6 bases of the junction unmatched. CDR1 and CDR2 from the germline V gene are MNHEY and SVGAGI. The CDR3 sequence is 15 residues long.

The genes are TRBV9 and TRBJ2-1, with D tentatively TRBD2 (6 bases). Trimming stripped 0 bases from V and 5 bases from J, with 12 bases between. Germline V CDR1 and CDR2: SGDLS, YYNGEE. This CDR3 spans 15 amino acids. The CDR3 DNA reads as TGTGCCAGCAGCGTAGGGCAGGGAGGACACAATGAGCAGTTCTTC. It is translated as CASSVGQGGHNEQFF.

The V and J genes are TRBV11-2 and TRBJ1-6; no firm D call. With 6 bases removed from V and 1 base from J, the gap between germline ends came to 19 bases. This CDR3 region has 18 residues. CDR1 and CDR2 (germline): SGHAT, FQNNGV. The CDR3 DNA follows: TGTGCCAGCAGTCCGGGAGCGGTGAAACGTTCCTATAATTCACCCCTCCACTTT. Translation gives CASSPGAVKRSYNSPLHF.

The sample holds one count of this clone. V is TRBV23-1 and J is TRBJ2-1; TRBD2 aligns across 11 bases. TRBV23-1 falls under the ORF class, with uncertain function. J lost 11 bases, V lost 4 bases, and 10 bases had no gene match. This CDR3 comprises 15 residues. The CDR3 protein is CASSLPLLAGEKQFF. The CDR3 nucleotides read TGCGCCAGCAGTCTTCCTTTACTAGCGGGAGAGAAGCAGTTCTTC.